Following are 13 T cell receptor beta chains from one sample sequenced in a study of blood T cell repertoires in COVID-19. Only in-frame clones appear in the TCRdb table, and some are missing; sequencing was by immunoSEQ multiplex PCR. The table includes 150,000 to 180,000 clones, roughly 84% detected once. Sequencing was carried out using peripheral blood. The source of these receptors is a woman between 55 and 75 years old with COVID-19, enrolled during active disease.

The chain carries TRBV27 and TRBJ1-2; possibly TRBD1 for D (5 bases). V lost 5 bases, J lost 4 bases, and 11 bases lay in between. CDR1 and CDR2 (germline): MNHEY, SMNVEV (reference sequence). The length of the CDR3 is 13 residues. The CDR3 nucleotides are TGTGCCAGCAGTCCAGACAGCCTCTATGGCTACACCTTC. This encodes CASSPDSLYGYTF.

Turning to this clone: At the DNA level, this CDR3 is encoded by other sequences in the same sample as well. V is TRBV2 and J is TRBJ2-1; TRBD2 might be the D (5 bases). Germline V CDR1 and CDR2: SNHLY, FYNNEI. The CDR3 has 12 residues. Trimming shortened V by 6 bases and J by 3 bases, and 6 bases separated the two germline ends. Here the CDR3 reads CASSSGYNEQFF. CDR3 nucleotides: TGTGCCAGCAGCAGCGGCTACAATGAGCAGTTCTTC.

As DNA, the CDR3 is TGCGCCAGCAGCCCCCGACAGGGTTCTATAGGTATGAACACTGAAGCTTTCTTT. Translating it yields CASSPRQGSIGMNTEAFF. The J gene is TRBJ1-1, the V gene TRBV5-1; 7 positions match TRBD1. The V and J ends lost 4 bases and 0 bases, in that order; junction bases with no gene match: 15. Germline CDR1 and CDR2: SGHRS and YFSETQ. This CDR3 is built from 18 residues.

The chain uses TRBV18 and TRBJ2-5; 10 bases align to TRBD1. V trimming: 3 bases; J trimming: 2 bases; junction bases outside the gene matches: 6. This CDR3 is built from 16 residues. Germline CDR1 is KGHSH and CDR2 is LQKENI. This chain's CDR3 is CASSPGDRGLQETQYF. DNA for the CDR3: TGTGCCAGCTCACCGGGGGACAGGGGCCTACAAGAGACCCAGTACTTC.

The V gene is TRBV4-2, the J gene TRBJ2-5, with a weak D call TRBD2 (7 bases). V was clipped by 1 base and J by 3 bases, with 18 bases between them. The CDR3 covers 17 residues. The germline V gene has CDR1 LGHNA and CDR2 YNFKEQ. The CDR3 is CASSQGSVGGAKETQYF. In DNA, the CDR3 is TGTGCCAGCAGCCAAGGATCGGTTGGGGGGGCCAAAGAGACCCAGTACTTC.

The chain recombines TRBV5-1 with TRBJ1-1; 7 bases are a match to TRBD1. The germline V gene has CDR1 SGHRS and CDR2 YFSETQ. Trimming took 4 bases from V and 4 from J; bases not matched to a gene: 4. The CDR3 is made up of 13 amino acids. For the CDR3, the DNA is TGCGCCAGCAGCAGCACAGGGGTCACTGAAGCTTTCTTT. It translates to CASSSTGVTEAFF. Together with reference TRBV5-1 and TRBJ1-1, the CDR3 gives the full variable domain: KAGVTQTPRYLIKTRGQQVTLSCSPISGHRSVSWYQQTPGQGLQFLFEYFSETQRNKGNFPGRFSGRQFSNSRSEMNVSTLELGDSALYLCASSSTGVTEAFFGQGTRLTVV.

This chain connects TRBV29-1 to TRBJ1-1; D remains unclear. Germline V gene data show CDR1 as SQVTM and CDR2 as ANQGSEA. The CDR3 runs 12 residues. Trimming shortened V by 7 bases and J by 1 base, and 10 bases separated the two germline ends. This CDR3 is CSAGLTNTEAFF. CDR3 sequence (DNA): TGCAGCGCCGGACTAACGAACACTGAAGCTTTCTTT.

The chain joins TRBV12-3 or TRBV12-4 to TRBJ1-2, with D possibly being TRBD1 (6 bases). Trimming removed 3 bases from V and 2 bases from J, with 7 bases in between. The CDR3 consists of 13 residues. CDR3 in amino acids: CASSFQGNYGYTF. As DNA, the CDR3 is TGTGCCAGCAGTTTCCAGGGGAACTATGGCTACACCTTC.

The chain uses TRBV3-1 (or the pseudogene TRBV3-2) and TRBJ1-4; TRBD1 might be the D (6 bases). The CDR3 spans 16 residues. Germline V gene data show CDR1 as LGHDT and CDR2 as YNNKEL (reference sequence). V was shortened by 7 bases and J by 1 base, with 16 bases between the two germline ends. CDR3 region: CASKTGLEGTNEKLFF. The CDR3 nucleotides are TGTGCCAGCAAGACAGGCCTCGAGGGAACTAATGAAAAACTGTTTTTT.

This sequence joins TRBV5-1 and TRBJ1-1, with D perhaps TRBD1 (5 bases). The V end lost 6 bases, the J end lost 0 bases, and 9 bases lay between the germline ends. CDR3 size: 13 residues. Germline V CDR1 and CDR2: SGHRS, YFSETQ. CDR3 region: CASKVGLNTEAFF. As DNA, the CDR3 is TGCGCCAGCAAGGTGGGGCTGAACACTGAAGCTTTCTTT.

J is TRBJ1-6 and V is TRBV27; possibly TRBD1 for D (5 bases). The CDR3 has 12 residues. CDR1 MNHEY and CDR2 SMNVEV come from the germline V gene (reference sequence). Trimming took off 3 bases at V and 10 bases at J, with 7 bases between the two ends. CDR3 amino acids: CASSFGASPLHF. The CDR3 region has the DNA TGTGCCAGCAGTTTTGGGGCCTCACCCCTCCACTTT.

In this sample, this clone turned up a few times. The CDR3 reads CASGPGQKGQPQHF. The DNA for the CDR3 is TGTGCTAGTGGTCCCGGACAAAAAGGTCAGCCCCAGCATTTT. The chain carries TRBV12-5 and TRBJ1-5; possibly TRBD1 for D (5 bases). V was cut by 5 bases and J by 6 bases, with 14 bases left in between. CDR1 is LGHNT and CDR2 is FRNRAP in the germline V gene. The CDR3 is 14 residues long.

The chain employs TRBV7-8 and TRBJ2-1, with TRBD2 identical over 7 bases. Unmatched junction bases numbered 9, after V lost 4 bases and J lost 0 bases. In germline, CDR1 is SGHVS, CDR2 FQNEAQ. The CDR3 loop spans 17 amino acids. The CDR3 bases are TGTGCCAGCAGCTCGCGGGAGCCCCATAGCTCCTACAATGAGCAGTTCTTC. Translating it yields CASSSREPHSSYNEQFF.